The next 21 T cell receptor beta chains were all read from a single sample in a study of Graves' ophthalmopathy and Graves' hyperthyroidism. RNA transcripts yielded amplified TCR beta CDR3 regions. HTBI-primed RT-PCR formed the first round, and a multiplex PCR formed the second. TCRdb called the multiplex PCR reads again in MiXCR, with one record for every CDR3 protein. The table lists roughly 600,000 distinct CDR3 sequences, less than 45% of them singletons. The sequenced sample was peripheral blood or thyroid tissue (not recorded which). The receptors were gathered from an adult man with Graves' hyperthyroidism.

The V gene is TRBV18, the J gene TRBJ2-5, with D maybe TRBD2 (6 bases). With 1 base removed from V and 2 bases from J, the gap between germline ends came to 11 bases. The germline CDR1 and CDR2 sequences are KGHSH and LQKENI. The CDR3 extends over 15 amino acids. CDR3 region: CASSPLASAQETQYF. CDR3 coding DNA: TGTGCCAGCTCACCACTAGCTAGCGCACAAGAGACCCAGTACTTC.

This clonotype appeared many times. This chain links TRBV5-1 with TRBJ2-7, with 12 nucleotides matching TRBD2. Unmatched junction bases numbered 9, after V lost 4 bases and J lost 7 bases. The CDR3 contains 15 residues. The germline V gene encodes CDR1 SGHRS and CDR2 YFSETQ. The CDR3 region has the DNA TGCGCCAGCAGCAGCCTTCTAGCGGGGGGGCGGGAGCAGTACTTC. Protein sequence: CASSSLLAGGREQYF.

On this clonotype: It may be a read error: a sequence one base away is much more abundant. This chain joins TRBV20-1 and TRBJ2-7; no clear D. Germline V CDR1 and CDR2: DFQATT, SNEGSKA (reference sequence). Trimming took 0 bases from V and 2 from J, leaving 14 bases between them. The CDR3 is 15 amino acids. CDR3 coding DNA: TGCAGTGCTAGAGATTTAAGGGTAAGCCCCTACGAGCAGTACTTC. It yields the protein CSARDLRVSPYEQYF.

The CDR3 coding sequence is TGTGCCAGCAGCTTATCATCCAGCGTGGTTTTCGGGGGATCCCTTTCCTACGAGCAGTACTTC. Protein: CASSLSSSVVFGGSLSYEQYF. The J gene is TRBJ2-7, the V gene TRBV7-2, with a weak D call TRBD2 (6 bases). CDR3 length: 21 residues. The V gene's germline CDR1 is SGHTA and CDR2 FQGNSA. Deletions cut 2 bases from V and 1 base from J, with 30 bases between.

In this sample, this clonotype turned up many times. J is TRBJ1-5 and V is TRBV10-3; 10 bases match TRBD1. Germline trimming cut 3 bases from V and 4 bases from J; bases unmatched to any gene: 3. CDR3 size: 15 residues. Germline CDR1 and CDR2: ENHRY and SYGVKD. CDR3 nucleotide sequence: TGTGCCATCAGTGAAAGGGACAGGGGAAATCAGCCCCAGCATTTT. It encodes CAISERDRGNQPQHF.

This clonotype showed up many times. This chain links TRBV12-3 or TRBV12-4 with TRBJ2-7; TRBD1 agrees at 8 bases. This CDR3 is built from 15 residues. With 6 bases clipped from V and 6 bases from J, the junction kept 13 bases outside the gene matches. As DNA, the CDR3 is TGTGCCAGCAGCCGAGGAACGGGACAGGTCTCCGAGCAGTACTTC. The encoded protein is CASSRGTGQVSEQYF.

The V call is TRBV7-9, the J call TRBJ2-5; 9 positions agree with TRBD1. CDR1 SEHNR and CDR2 FQNEAQ come from the germline V gene (reference sequence). This CDR3 is 15 amino acids long. Trimming removed 5 bases from V and 9 bases from J; junction bases left unmatched: 13. CDR3 DNA: TGTGCCAGCAGCGAGGGACAGGGCCCCAATCAGCCCCAGTACTTC. Translated, it gives CASSEGQGPNQPQYF.

The chain joins TRBV7-2 to TRBJ2-5, with TRBD1 matching 11 bases. V lost 5 bases and J lost 5; bases outside the gene matches: 7. The CDR3 runs 15 residues. Per germline, CDR1 SGHTA and CDR2 FQGNSA. CDR3 protein: CASSGQGASLETQYF. Written as DNA, the CDR3 is TGTGCCAGCAGCGGACAGGGGGCATCTCTGGAGACCCAGTACTTC.

The CDR3 nucleotides read TGTGCCAGTATCCCCGAGACAGGGGCTGCCTATGGCTACACCTTC. Translating gives CASIPETGAAYGYTF. The chain uses TRBV19 and TRBJ1-2; 8 nucleotides agree with TRBD1. Germline values: CDR1 LNHDA, CDR2 SQIVND (reference sequence). V was pared by 7 bases and J by 4 bases, with 11 bases of the junction left unmatched. This CDR3 has 15 amino acids.

To note about this clonotype: This may be a read error: a much more frequent sequence differs by one nucleotide. The chain uses TRBV20-1 and TRBJ1-2, with no clear D. Germline V CDR1 and CDR2: DFQATT, SNEGSKA (reference sequence). The CDR3 contains 14 residues. Trimming pared 5 bases from V and 5 bases from J, leaving 18 bases between. CDR3 loop: CSAGDEGLWYGYTF. As DNA, the CDR3 is TGCAGTGCTGGCGATGAAGGCCTTTGGTATGGCTACACCTTC.

The sample holds a few counts of this clonotype. V gene TRBV6-5 combines with J gene TRBJ2-7, with D unclear. The CDR3 is made up of 13 amino acids. The germline gives CDR1 MNHEY, CDR2 SVGAGI. Trimming pared 0 bases from V and 4 bases from J, leaving 7 bases between. CDR3 loop: CASSYSEGYEQYF. DNA of the CDR3: TGTGCCAGCAGTTACTCTGAAGGGTACGAGCAGTACTTC.

This clonotype showed up many times. This rearrangement joins TRBV4-2 to TRBJ1-1, with 11 bases lining up with TRBD1. CDR3 length: 16 residues. Germline V gene data show CDR1 as LGHNA and CDR2 as YNFKEQ. Losses at the gene ends were 4 bases for V and 4 bases for J; bases not matched to a gene: 8. CDR3 DNA: TGTGCCAGCAGCCCAGGACAGGGGGCGTATACCACTGAAGCTTTCTTT. Translated: CASSPGQGAYTTEAFF.

This clonotype has a handful of counts. The chain combines TRBV7-9 with TRBJ1-6; D not resolved. CDR3 length: 15 amino acids. From germline, CDR1 is SEHNR and CDR2 FQNEAQ (reference sequence). V lost 0 bases and J lost 7, with 10 bases in between. CDR3 nucleotides: TGTGCCAGCAGCTTAGCTTCGAGCGGGAATTCACCCCTCCACTTT. Amino acids: CASSLASSGNSPLHF.

There are many counts of this clonotype. The chain uses TRBV7-2 and TRBJ1-5; TRBD1 aligns across 7 bases. The V gene end was trimmed by 5 bases and the J gene end by 2 bases; junction bases not matched to a gene: 6. This CDR3 is built from 15 residues. Germline V gene data show CDR1 as SGHTA and CDR2 as FQGNSA. The chain's CDR3 is CASSPKGGGNQPQHF. In DNA form, the CDR3 reads TGTGCCAGCAGCCCCAAAGGGGGCGGCAATCAGCCCCAGCATTTT.

This clonotype was detected many times. The CDR3 coding sequence is TGTGCCAGCACCATACTAGCGGGAGCCACCGGGGAGCTGTTTTTT. Its protein product is CASTILAGATGELFF. J is TRBJ2-2 and V is TRBV12-3 or TRBV12-4, with TRBD2 identical over 11 bases. CDR3 length: 15 amino acids. V lost 7 bases and J lost 4; bases outside the gene matches: 5.

On this clonotype: A read error is possible here, since a much larger clone lies one base away. The chain joins TRBV2 to TRBJ1-5; TRBD1 is a possible D gene (6 bases). CDR1 SNHLY and CDR2 FYNNEI come from the germline V gene. V lost 8 bases, J lost 3 bases, and 17 bases lay in between. CDR3 length: 15 amino acids. The CDR3 loop is CASRGGLENNQPQHF. CDR3 nucleotides: TGTGCCAGCCGGGGGGGGCTCGAAAACAATCAGCCCCAGCATTTT.

The V gene is TRBV7-8, the J gene TRBJ1-2; D not certain. Trimming removed 8 bases from V and 8 bases from J, with 12 bases in between. The CDR3 runs to 11 residues. CDR1 is SGHVS and CDR2 is FQNEAQ in the germline V gene. The CDR3 region has the DNA TGTGCCAGCGGGAGACGGGTGGGCTACACCTTC. Translated: CASGRRVGYTF.

This clonotype was seen a handful of times. The chain has TRBV7-9 and TRBJ1-1; no firm D call. The CDR3 runs 14 residues. Germline-derived CDR1 and CDR2 are SEHNR and FQNEAQ (reference sequence). The germline V and J ends were trimmed by 0 bases and 1 base, with 6 bases remaining between them. The CDR3, as DNA: TGTGCCAGCAGCTTAGCCCATCCGAACACTGAAGCTTTCTTT. Its translation is CASSLAHPNTEAFF. The full variable domain, rest sourced from reference TRBV7-9 and TRBJ1-1, is DTGVSQNPRHKITKRGQNVTFRCDPISEHNRLYWYRQTLGQGPEFLTYFQNEAQLEKSRLLSDRFSAERPKGSFSTLEIQRTEQGDSAMYLCASSLAHPNTEAFFGQGTRLTVV.

The chain uses TRBV29-1 and TRBJ2-7; D not resolved. Trimming took off 1 base at V and 0 bases at J, with 7 bases between the two ends. From germline, CDR1 is SQVTM and CDR2 ANQGSEA. CDR3 length: 13 residues. CDR3 sequence (DNA): TGCAGCGTTGAAGTGGCGGCCTCCTACGAGCAGTACTTC. Translated, it gives CSVEVAASYEQYF.

This clonotype appeared many times. The chain has TRBV7-9 and TRBJ1-6; 7 bases align to TRBD1. In germline, CDR1 is SEHNR, CDR2 FQNEAQ (reference sequence). V was pared by 5 bases and J by 7 bases, with 8 bases of the junction left unmatched. This CDR3 spans 15 amino acids. CDR3 in DNA: TGTGCCAGCAGCACTGGGACAGAATTCAATTCACCCCTCCACTTT. Translation: CASSTGTEFNSPLHF. Based on the CDR3 plus reference TRBV7-9 and TRBJ1-6, the full variable domain is DTGVSQNPRHKITKRGQNVTFRCDPISEHNRLYWYRQTLGQGPEFLTYFQNEAQLEKSRLLSDRFSAERPKGSFSTLEIQRTEQGDSAMYLCASSTGTEFNSPLHFGNGTRLTVT.

This clonotype was detected a few times. V gene TRBV5-1 combines with J gene TRBJ2-1; 9 nucleotides line up with TRBD1. Germline trimming cut 4 bases from V and 8 bases from J; bases unmatched to any gene: 10. This CDR3 contains 15 residues. The V gene's germline CDR1 is SGHRS and CDR2 YFSETQ. The CDR3 DNA follows: TGCGCCAGCAGCCCGCTCCGGGACAGGGTTCATGAGCAGTTCTTC. This encodes CASSPLRDRVHEQFF.